The 29 T cell receptor beta chains below all came from one sample that was sequenced in a study of cytomegalovirus exposure and HLA in healthy donors. PCR involved 60 Vbeta and 13 Jbeta primers. Profiled with immunoSEQ multiplex PCR; TCRdb holds only in-frame clones, not every one. This sample has around 300,000 clones, with 80% to 90% found just once. The sequencing input was PBMCs. The receptors shown here come from a woman aged 40 to 49 in good health and CMV-seropositive.

This rearrangement joins TRBV7-9 to TRBJ2-2, with 8 bases fitting TRBD2. Germline CDR1 reads SEHNR; CDR2 reads FQNEAQ (reference sequence). The length of the CDR3 is 19 residues. Unmatched junction bases numbered 16, after V lost 2 bases and J lost 5 bases. The CDR3 sequence is CASSLRVLAGDPTTGELFF. For the CDR3, the DNA is TGTGCCAGCAGCTTAAGGGTGCTAGCGGGTGACCCGACGACCGGGGAGCTGTTTTTT.

The genes are TRBV7-9 and TRBJ2-2; D is perhaps TRBD1 (6 bases). This CDR3 has 16 amino acids. The germline V gene encodes CDR1 SEHNR and CDR2 FQNEAQ (reference sequence). V was trimmed by 6 bases and J by 0 bases, leaving 14 bases between them. This CDR3 reads CASSPDRTPNTGELFF. The CDR3 DNA reads as TGTGCCAGCAGTCCCGACAGGACCCCGAACACCGGGGAGCTGTTTTTT. Full variable domain (outside the CDR3, taken from reference TRBV7-9 and TRBJ2-2): DTGVSQNPRHKITKRGQNVTFRCDPISEHNRLYWYRQTLGQGPEFLTYFQNEAQLEKSRLLSDRFSAERPKGSFSTLEIQRTEQGDSAMYLCASSPDRTPNTGELFFGEGSRLTVL.

The CDR3 nucleotides read TGTGCCAGCAGCTTAGGGCAGACACCAAATAATGAAAAACTGTTTTTT. Its translation is CASSLGQTPNNEKLFF. This chain joins TRBV7-9 and TRBJ1-4, with D unresolved. CDR1 and CDR2 (germline): SEHNR, FQNEAQ (reference sequence). The length of the CDR3 is 16 residues. The germline V and J ends were trimmed by 1 base and 4 bases, with 13 bases remaining between them.

The chain carries TRBV6-5 and TRBJ2-7, with D possibly TRBD1 on 6 matching bases. V lost 5 bases to trimming and J lost 1 base, with 12 bases between them. The CDR3 has 14 residues. Germline assignment: CDR1 MNHEY and CDR2 SVGAGI. This CDR3 reads CASSKTGTSYEQYF. DNA of the CDR3: TGTGCCAGCAGTAAAACCGGGACATCCTACGAGCAGTACTTC.

This clone was counted a single time. V is TRBV15 and J is TRBJ2-3; TRBD1 matches 7 bases. Germline V gene sequence: CDR1 LNHNV, CDR2 YYDKDF (reference sequence). V lost 4 bases and J lost 3; bases outside the gene matches: 7. CDR3 size: 15 residues. CDR3 residues: CATSTRDSDTDTQYF. The CDR3 nucleotides are TGTGCCACCAGCACCCGGGACAGCGATACAGATACGCAGTATTTT. Supplemented by reference TRBV15 and TRBJ2-3, the full variable domain reads DAMVIQNPRYQVTQFGKPVTLSCSQTLNHNVMYWYQQKSSQAPKLLFHYYDKDFNNEADTPDNFQSRRPNTSFCFLDIRSPGLGDTAMYLCATSTRDSDTDTQYFGPGTRLTVL.

V and J are TRBV25-1 and TRBJ2-7; the D is unclear. Germline CDR1 and CDR2: MGHDK and SYGVNS. Trimming cost V 4 bases and J 3 bases, with 10 bases left between them. CDR3 size: 13 residues. The CDR3 region is CASSAGPGYEQYF. The CDR3 DNA reads TGTGCCAGCAGTGCAGGTCCCGGCTACGAGCAGTACTTC.

This clone was counted only a few times. This rearrangement joins TRBV11-3 to TRBJ2-3; D unclear. Germline V lookup: CDR1 SGHNT, CDR2 YENEEA. V lost 4 bases and J lost 6, with 14 bases in between. CDR3 size: 14 residues. CDR3 in DNA: TGTGCCAGCAGCTCTCGCACCCGGTGGGATACGCAGTATTTT. Translated, it gives CASSSRTRWDTQYF.

The V call is TRBV30, the J call TRBJ2-7; tentatively, D is TRBD2 (5 bases). Germline-derived CDR1 and CDR2 are GTSNPN and SVGIG (reference sequence). The CDR3 totals 14 residues. The V end lost 3 bases, the J end lost 3 bases, and 15 bases lay between the germline ends. The CDR3 here is CAWSTSGLFYEQYF. As DNA, the CDR3 is TGTGCCTGGAGCACAAGCGGCCTATTCTACGAGCAGTACTTC. Supplemented by reference TRBV30 and TRBJ2-7, the full variable domain reads SQTIHQWPATLVQPVGSPLSLECTVEGTSNPNLYWYRQAAGRGLQLLFYSVGIGQISSEVPQNLSASRPQDRQFILSSKKLLLSDSGFYLCAWSTSGLFYEQYFGPGTRLTVT.

The chain combines TRBV5-1 with TRBJ1-1; D gene ambiguous. CDR1 is SGHRS, CDR2 YFSETQ, per germline. V shed 2 bases and J shed 1 base, with 6 bases lying between them. The CDR3 spans 13 residues. The CDR3 DNA follows: TGCGCCAGCAGCTTTCAGGCGAACACTGAAGCTTTCTTT. It encodes CASSFQANTEAFF. Together with reference TRBV5-1 and TRBJ1-1, the CDR3 gives the full variable domain: KAGVTQTPRYLIKTRGQQVTLSCSPISGHRSVSWYQQTPGQGLQFLFEYFSETQRNKGNFPGRFSGRQFSNSRSEMNVSTLELGDSALYLCASSFQANTEAFFGQGTRLTVV.

This chain links TRBV30 with TRBJ2-7; 9 bases align to TRBD2. CDR1 and CDR2 from the germline V gene are GTSNPN and SVGIG (reference sequence). The CDR3 runs 15 residues. J gave up 3 bases and V 0 bases, and 6 bases lay outside the gene matches. DNA for the CDR3: TGTGCCTGGAGTGTGGCGGGAGGGCCACACTACGAGCAGTACTTC. Translation: CAWSVAGGPHYEQYF. Supplemented by reference TRBV30 and TRBJ2-7, the full variable domain reads SQTIHQWPATLVQPVGSPLSLECTVEGTSNPNLYWYRQAAGRGLQLLFYSVGIGQISSEVPQNLSASRPQDRQFILSSKKLLLSDSGFYLCAWSVAGGPHYEQYFGPGTRLTVT.

The chain employs TRBV4-3 and TRBJ2-7, with TRBD1 matching over 8 bases. V shed 4 bases, J shed 5 bases, and the junction held 13 bases outside the gene matches. The CDR3 consists of 16 residues. The V gene's germline CDR1 is LGHNA and CDR2 YSLEER. The CDR3 bases are TGCGCCAGCAGCCCCTCTCCCGACAGGGGAACTGACGAGCAGTACTTC. Translating it yields CASSPSPDRGTDEQYF.

The chain uses TRBV7-2 and TRBJ2-7, with 8 bases that match TRBD2. CDR1 SGHTA and CDR2 FQGNSA come from the germline V gene. CDR3 length: 15 residues. The junction had 5 bases not matched to a gene; V was cut back by 0 bases and J by 4 bases. DNA of the CDR3: TGTGCCAGCAGCTTAGCCGGGGGGGTCGCGTACGAGCAGTACTTC. It encodes CASSLAGGVAYEQYF.

The rearrangement joins TRBV5-6 to TRBJ2-2; D possibly corresponds to TRBD2 (5 bases). Germline V CDR1 and CDR2: SGHDT, YYEEEE. The CDR3 totals 16 residues. V was trimmed by 4 bases and J by 5 bases, leaving 18 bases between them. The CDR3 reads CASSPSGGRGTGELFF. The CDR3 DNA sequence: TGTGCCAGCAGCCCAAGCGGAGGCCGCGGTACCGGGGAGCTGTTTTTT.

J is TRBJ2-7 and V is TRBV11-3, with 7 bases identical to TRBD2. The germline V gene has CDR1 SGHNT and CDR2 YENEEA. The CDR3 is 16 residues long. The V and J ends lost 0 bases and 3 bases, in that order; junction bases with no gene match: 8. The CDR3 DNA is TGTGCCAGCAGCTTAGATGGGGCGGGAGACTTCTACGAGCAGTACTTC. Its translation is CASSLDGAGDFYEQYF.

The V gene is TRBV27, the J gene TRBJ1-6, with D maybe TRBD1 (5 bases). The CDR3 consists of 16 residues. V was trimmed by 5 bases and J by 1 base, leaving 12 bases between them. Germline V gives CDR1 MNHEY, CDR2 SMNVEV (reference sequence). The DNA of the CDR3 is TGTGCCAGCAGTCCGACCGGGGGGTCCTATAATTCACCCCTCCACTTT. This translates into CASSPTGGSYNSPLHF.

The V call is TRBV28, the J call TRBJ1-5; 8 bases match TRBD1. The CDR3 spans 15 residues. Germline V CDR1 and CDR2: MDHEN, SYDVKM. V trimming: 5 bases; J trimming: 2 bases; junction bases outside the gene matches: 5. CDR3 amino acids: CASSPRGLGNQPQHF. The CDR3 nucleotides read TGTGCCAGCAGTCCCAGGGGGCTTGGCAATCAGCCCCAGCATTTT.

V is TRBV7-9 and J is TRBJ2-2; 7 nucleotides align to TRBD1. Germline V lookup: CDR1 SEHNR, CDR2 FQNEAQ (reference sequence). V lost 5 bases and J lost 4; bases outside the gene matches: 7. CDR3 length: 15 residues. Here the CDR3 reads CASSQHRGSTGELFF. The CDR3 DNA reads TGTGCCAGCAGCCAACACAGGGGAAGCACCGGGGAGCTGTTTTTT. Combining the CDR3 with reference TRBV7-9 and TRBJ2-2 gives the whole variable domain DTGVSQNPRHKITKRGQNVTFRCDPISEHNRLYWYRQTLGQGPEFLTYFQNEAQLEKSRLLSDRFSAERPKGSFSTLEIQRTEQGDSAMYLCASSQHRGSTGELFFGEGSRLTVL.

The chain is built from TRBV7-3 and TRBJ2-1, with 8 bases that match TRBD2. The CDR3 is made up of 16 amino acids. CDR1 is SGHTA and CDR2 is FQGTGA in the germline V gene. The ends lost 1 base at V and 4 bases at J; junction bases unmatched: 6. The chain's CDR3 is CASSLNAGGSYNEQFF. The CDR3 DNA is TGTGCCAGCAGCTTAAACGCGGGAGGATCGTACAATGAGCAGTTCTTC.

The gene calls are TRBV19 and TRBJ2-2; unclear D gene. This CDR3 contains 14 residues. Trimming cost V 7 bases and J 2 bases, with 11 bases left between them. Germline values: CDR1 LNHDA, CDR2 SQIVND (reference sequence). The CDR3: CASTRKINTGELFF. In nucleotides, the CDR3 is TGTGCCAGTACCAGGAAAATTAACACCGGGGAGCTGTTTTTT.

The J gene is TRBJ2-7, the V gene TRBV28, with D possibly TRBD1 on 6 matching bases. Germline V CDR1 and CDR2: MDHEN, SYDVKM. The CDR3 sequence is 14 residues long. V was pared by 4 bases and J by 3 bases, with 13 bases between. CDR3 in amino acids: CASSSPPTGYEQYF. Written as DNA, the CDR3 is TGTGCCAGCAGTTCCCCCCCGACAGGCTACGAGCAGTACTTC. Full variable domain (outside the CDR3, taken from reference TRBV28 and TRBJ2-7): DVKVTQSSRYLVKRTGEKVFLECVQDMDHENMFWYRQDPGLGLRLIYFSYDVKMKEKGDIPEGYSVSREKKERFSLILESASTNQTSMYLCASSSPPTGYEQYFGPGTRLTVT.

The chain couples TRBV19 to TRBJ1-1, with unresolved D. The germline V and J ends were trimmed by 5 bases and 3 bases, with 13 bases remaining between them. Germline CDR1 LNHDA, CDR2 SQIVND (reference sequence). This CDR3 region has 14 residues. CDR3 in DNA: TGTGCCAGTAGTGCGGTAGGTTGGGACACTGAAGCTTTCTTT. It codes for CASSAVGWDTEAFF.

The gene calls are TRBV18 and TRBJ1-1; 7 nucleotides align to TRBD1. CDR1 and CDR2 (germline): KGHSH, LQKENI. V dropped 4 bases and J dropped 3; count of bases not matched to a gene: 8. CDR3 length: 15 amino acids. As DNA, the CDR3 is TGTGCCAGCTCACTACAACAGGGGATCGACACTGAAGCTTTCTTT. Encoded protein: CASSLQQGIDTEAFF.

V is TRBV30 and J is TRBJ2-1; D is undetermined. The CDR3 is 12 residues long. Germline CDR1 reads GTSNPN; CDR2 reads SVGIG (reference sequence). Trimming took off 0 bases at V and 9 bases at J, with 9 bases between the two ends. The CDR3 reads CAWSVVVGEQFF. As DNA, the CDR3 is TGTGCCTGGAGTGTGGTAGTCGGTGAGCAGTTCTTC. Looking up the rest from reference TRBV30 and TRBJ2-1 gives the full variable domain: SQTIHQWPATLVQPVGSPLSLECTVEGTSNPNLYWYRQAAGRGLQLLFYSVGIGQISSEVPQNLSASRPQDRQFILSSKKLLLSDSGFYLCAWSVVVGEQFFGPGTRLTVL.

V usage is TRBV14 and J usage is TRBJ2-2, with 8 positions matching TRBD1. After removal of 3 bases from V and 6 bases from J, the junction contained 6 bases not matched to a gene. The CDR3 has 15 amino acids. Looked up from germline, CDR1 is SGHDN and CDR2 is FVKESK. CDR3 residues: CASSQAKTGAGELFF. CDR3 coding DNA: TGTGCCAGCAGCCAGGCTAAGACAGGGGCCGGGGAGCTGTTTTTT.

The genes are TRBV19 and TRBJ2-1; D unclear. The CDR3 totals 15 residues. V gave up 0 bases and J gave up 5 bases, with 11 bases separating them. Germline CDR1 and CDR2: LNHDA and SQIVND (reference sequence). CDR3 bases: TGTGCCAGTAGTATAGATCGCTCCCCTAACAATGAGCAGTTCTTC. Amino acid sequence: CASSIDRSPNNEQFF. The full variable domain, in which reference TRBV19 and TRBJ2-1 provide the parts outside the CDR3, is DGGITQSPKYLFRKEGQNVTLSCEQNLNHDAMYWYRQDPGQGLRLIYYSQIVNDFQKGDIAEGYSVSREKKESFPLTVTSAQKNPTAFYLCASSIDRSPNNEQFFGPGTRLTVL.

This chain links TRBV18 with TRBJ2-1; 7 bases match TRBD1. Germline V lookup: CDR1 KGHSH, CDR2 LQKENI. The junction had 2 bases not matched to a gene; V was cut back by 0 bases and J by 0 bases. There are 16 residues in the CDR3. The CDR3 nucleotides are TGTGCCAGCTCACCACCCGGGACAGCCTCCTACAATGAGCAGTTCTTC. Amino acids: CASSPPGTASYNEQFF.

The rearrangement joins TRBV28 to TRBJ1-5; the D gene is possibly TRBD1 (5 bases). With 6 bases removed from V and 2 bases from J, the gap between germline ends came to 14 bases. The length of the CDR3 is 15 residues. Germline loops: CDR1 MDHEN, CDR2 SYDVKM. The CDR3: CASRAGELGNQPQHF. The CDR3 DNA is TGTGCCAGCAGGGCGGGGGAGTTGGGCAATCAGCCCCAGCATTTT.

The rearrangement joins TRBV2 to TRBJ2-3; 7 nucleotides match TRBD1. Germline CDR1 SNHLY, CDR2 FYNNEI. CDR3 length: 17 amino acids. The junction had 12 bases not matched to a gene; V was cut back by 0 bases and J by 6 bases. The CDR3 coding sequence is TGTGCCAGCAGTGAAGCGGGGGAAGGCAGGGGGTTGGATACGCAGTATTTT. Translating gives CASSEAGEGRGLDTQYF.

The chain couples TRBV7-2 to TRBJ2-3; D unresolved. The ends were cut back, 2 bases at V and 0 bases at J, with 12 bases in the middle. Germline V gene sequence: CDR1 SGHTA, CDR2 FQGNSA. This CDR3 has 16 amino acids. CDR3 sequence (DNA): TGTGCCAGCAGCTTACGGCCAGCGACTAGCACAGATACGCAGTATTTT. It codes for CASSLRPATSTDTQYF. Supplemented by reference TRBV7-2 and TRBJ2-3, the full variable domain reads GAGVSQSPSNKVTEKGKDVELRCDPISGHTALYWYRQSLGQGLEFLIYFQGNSAPDKSGLPSDRFSAERTGGSVSTLTIQRTQQEDSAVYLCASSLRPATSTDTQYFGPGTRLTVL.